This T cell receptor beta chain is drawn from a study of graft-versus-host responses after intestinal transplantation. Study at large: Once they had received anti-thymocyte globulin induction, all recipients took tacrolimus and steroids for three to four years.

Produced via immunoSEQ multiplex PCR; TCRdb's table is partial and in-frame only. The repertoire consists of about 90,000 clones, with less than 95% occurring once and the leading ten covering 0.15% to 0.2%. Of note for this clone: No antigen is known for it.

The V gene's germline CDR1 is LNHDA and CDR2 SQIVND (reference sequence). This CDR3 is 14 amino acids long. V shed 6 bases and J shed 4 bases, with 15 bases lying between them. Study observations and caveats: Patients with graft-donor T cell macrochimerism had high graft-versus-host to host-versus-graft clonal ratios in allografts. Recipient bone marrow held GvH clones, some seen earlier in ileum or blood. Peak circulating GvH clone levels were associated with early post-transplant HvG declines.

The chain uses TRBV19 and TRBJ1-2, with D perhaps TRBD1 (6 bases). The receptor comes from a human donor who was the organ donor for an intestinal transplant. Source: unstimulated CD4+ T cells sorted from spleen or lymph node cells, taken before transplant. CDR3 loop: CASSSPQGTYGYTF. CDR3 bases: TGTGCCAGTAGCTCACCCCAGGGGACCTATGGCTACACCTTC.